This T cell receptor beta chain was captured by sequencing in a study of blood T cell repertoires in COVID-19. The repertoire was sequenced with immunoSEQ multiplex PCR; TCRdb's copy has only in-frame clones and lacks some. The sample has approximately 150,000 clones, roughly 87% seen once. With 4 bases removed from V and 7 bases from J, the gap between germline ends came to 11 bases. This CDR3 comprises 13 residues. The V gene's germline CDR1 is SGHTA and CDR2 FQGTGA. This clone was seen a single time. The sequenced material came from peripheral blood. The source of this sequence is a woman aged 55-70 years with active or convalescent COVID-19. The chain carries TRBV7-3 and TRBJ2-1; possible D gene TRBD2, 5 bases. Here the CDR3 DNA reads TGTGCCAGCAGCTCCCAGCGCGGGAATGAGCAGTTCTTC. Its translation: CASSSQRGNEQFF.